These 13 T cell receptor beta chains came from one sample sequenced in a study of glioma-infiltrating T cells. TCR alpha and beta CDR3 regions were amplified from RNA using iRepertoire nested multiplex PCR. TCRdb reprocessed the multiplex PCR reads via MiXCR and lists one record per CDR3 protein. Counted here are 45,000 or so distinct CDR3 sequences, about a fifth occurring once; the ten biggest clones make up approximately 6.4%. Sequenced material: glioma tissue, nonneoplastic brain tissue, or PBMCs (not recorded which). Every receptor here comes from a human donor with low-grade glioma or glioblastoma, undergoing nonglioma brain surgery, or in good health (not recorded which).

On this clonotype: This may be a read error: a much more frequent sequence differs by one nucleotide. The chain couples TRBV7-9 to TRBJ2-5; 7 bases are shared with TRBD2. V lost 5 bases, J lost 4 bases, and 10 bases stayed unmatched. The germline V gene has CDR1 SEHNR and CDR2 FQNEAQ (reference sequence). The CDR3 sequence is 15 residues long. The CDR3 DNA sequence: TGTGCCAGCAGCATGCAGGAGGGAGGGAGAGAGACCCAGTACTTC. It codes for CASSMQEGGRETQYF.

For this clonotype: This may be a read error, as it is one base from a much larger clone. The chain employs TRBV20-1 and TRBJ2-3, with unresolved D. Trimming removed 5 bases from V and 0 bases from J, with 15 bases in between. This CDR3 is built from 15 residues. The germline CDR1 and CDR2 sequences are DFQATT and SNEGSKA (reference sequence). The CDR3: CSAVRELSSTDTQYF. CDR3 coding DNA: TGCAGTGCTGTTAGAGAACTATCTAGCACAGATACGCAGTATTTT.

By proportion, this clonotype is medium-sized. This sequence joins TRBV6-1 and TRBJ1-1; 7 bases map to TRBD1. Germline CDR1 and CDR2: MNHNS and SASEGT. Germline trimming cut 6 bases from V and 10 bases from J; bases unmatched to any gene: 14. The CDR3 loop spans 14 amino acids. As DNA, the CDR3 is TGTGCCAGCAGAGTTCTCGGACAGGCGCCTGGAGCTTTCTTT. Amino acid sequence: CASRVLGQAPGAFF.

This clonotype was seen repeatedly, ten times or more. The chain links TRBV15 to TRBJ2-3; no clear D. CDR3 length: 16 amino acids. Germline V gene data show CDR1 as LNHNV and CDR2 as YYDKDF (reference sequence). V was pared by 0 bases and J by 6 bases, with 16 bases between. CDR3 nucleotides: TGTGCCACCAGCAGAGATGCCTATGTCGGAGATGATACGCAGTATTTT. It is translated as CATSRDAYVGDDTQYF.

The sample holds many counts of this clonotype. The chain recombines TRBV6-1 with TRBJ2-1; D is possibly TRBD1 (6 bases). V was pared by 8 bases and J by 1 base, with 18 bases between. The germline gives CDR1 MNHNS, CDR2 SASEGT. The CDR3 spans 16 residues. The CDR3 sequence: CASGTPYLGSYNEQFF. CDR3 in DNA: TGTGCCAGCGGGACACCTTATTTAGGGTCCTACAATGAGCAGTTCTTC.

This clonotype was seen repeatedly, ten times or more. The J gene is TRBJ2-7, the V gene TRBV6-1, with 7 positions matching TRBD1. Per the germline V gene, CDR1 is MNHNS and CDR2 is SASEGT. V shed 6 bases and J 3 bases; nucleotides not matched to a gene: 5. This CDR3 is built from 13 residues. DNA for the CDR3: TGTGCCAGCAGCCCCGGGACAGACTACGAGCAGTACTTC. As protein: CASSPGTDYEQYF.

This clonotype was seen ten or more times. The chain combines TRBV4-1 with TRBJ1-6; D gene ambiguous. This CDR3 spans 17 amino acids. Germline values: CDR1 MGHRA, CDR2 YSYEKL. V was clipped by 0 bases and J by 9 bases, with 18 bases between them. CDR3 coding DNA: TGCGCCAGCAGCCAAGACCCTATGGCTTCCCCTCGTTCACCCCTCCACTTT. It is translated as CASSQDPMASPRSPLHF.

Many counts were recorded for this clonotype. This chain links TRBV7-8 with TRBJ2-3, with a weak D call TRBD1 (5 bases). The V gene lost 5 bases and the J gene lost 0 bases, with 15 bases spanning the gap. Germline V gene lookup returns CDR1 SGHVS and CDR2 FQNEAQ. This CDR3 has 16 residues. DNA for the CDR3: TGTGCCAGCAGCCTTCGACAGCGTACTAGCACAGATACGCAGTATTTT. Amino acids: CASSLRQRTSTDTQYF.

This clonotype was seen repeatedly, ten times or more. J is TRBJ1-1 and V is TRBV29-1; D is ambiguous. Between the trimmed V and J ends, which lost 2 bases and 3 bases, there was a span of 10 bases. This CDR3 contains 13 residues. Germline CDR1 reads SQVTM; CDR2 reads ANQGSEA. CDR3 nucleotide sequence: TGCAGCGTTGAAAACGGGAGGGACACTGAAGCTTTCTTT. Encoded protein: CSVENGRDTEAFF.

As to this clonotype: Mismatch with germline at one junction end may stem from a read error. The chain recombines TRBV7-2 with TRBJ1-5; perhaps TRBD1 as D (5 bases). The germline V gene encodes CDR1 SGHTA and CDR2 FQGNSA. The CDR3 sequence is 15 residues long. The chain's CDR3 is CASSLVRAGNEPQNF. The CDR3 DNA reads as TGTGCCAGCAGCTTAGTCAGGGCGGGCAATGAGCCCCAGAATTTT.

The table lists this clonotype with many counts. This rearrangement joins TRBV4-1 to TRBJ1-1; D is ambiguous. The V end was cut by 4 bases, the J end by 0 bases, with 12 bases between. CDR3 size: 15 residues. Germline CDR1 is MGHRA and CDR2 is YSYEKL. The CDR3 nucleotides are TGCGCCAGCAGCCCAGGAGGACTGCTGAACACTGAAGCTTTCTTT. This codes for CASSPGGLLNTEAFF.

Points on this clonotype: The junction departs from the called germline gene at one end, perhaps through a read error. V is TRBV20-1 and J is TRBJ2-4, with D possibly being TRBD1 (6 bases). Germline V gene lookup returns CDR1 DFQATT and CDR2 SNEGSKA (reference sequence). This CDR3 is 14 amino acids long. DNA of the CDR3: TGCAGTGCCCAGAGATCGCCGGGACAAAAAATTCAGTACTTC. Translation gives CSAQRSPGQKIQYF.

In its sample, this clonotype was seen a few times. The genes are TRBV29-1 and TRBJ2-1; possible D gene TRBD1, 6 bases. Per the germline V gene, CDR1 is SQVTM and CDR2 is ANQGSEA. This CDR3 is 14 amino acids long. The ends were cut back, 3 bases at V and 5 bases at J, with 14 bases in the middle. DNA of the CDR3: TGCAGCGTTGATAAGCCAGGGGTGGACAATGAGCAGTTCTTC. It specifies CSVDKPGVDNEQFF.